A single sample gave rise to the 27 T cell receptor beta chains below, sequenced in a study of T cell clones after liver transplantation. The protocol was immunoSEQ multiplex PCR, while the TCRdb copy is restricted to in-frame clones and leaves out a portion. The sample includes 60,000 or so clones, about 70% of them seen just once. Sequenced material: CD4+ T cells from blood, taken at the 22-month timepoint. The receptors come from a human patient who received a liver transplant. The T cells may partly be graft donor cells.

V is TRBV29-1 and J is TRBJ1-5, with TRBD1 as a possible D gene (5 bases). Trimming cost V 4 bases and J 5 bases, with 12 bases left between them. The CDR3 is 13 amino acids. Germline CDR1 and CDR2: SQVTM and ANQGSEA. The CDR3 nucleotides are TGCAGCGTTGGAGGGGAATTGTATCAGCCCCAGCATTTT. It encodes CSVGGELYQPQHF.

This clone appeared once. The chain carries TRBV25-1 and TRBJ2-7; TRBD2 might be the D (5 bases). Trimming cost V 2 bases and J 2 bases, with 13 bases left between them. The CDR3 spans 15 residues. CDR1 and CDR2 from the germline V gene are MGHDK and SYGVNS. CDR3 residues: CASSEPGISPYEQYF. The CDR3 bases are TGTGCCAGCAGTGAACCGGGGATTAGCCCCTACGAGCAGTACTTC.

Written as DNA, the CDR3 is TGTGCCAGCTCACCACTCGTGGTGGACAAGAACACTGAAGCTTTCTTT. Translating gives CASSPLVVDKNTEAFF. The chain carries TRBV18 and TRBJ1-1; a possible D gene is TRBD1 (5 bases). Germline V gene data show CDR1 as KGHSH and CDR2 as LQKENI. The CDR3 spans 16 residues. Trimming pared 1 base from V and 1 base from J, leaving 13 bases between.

In its sample, this clone was seen a few times. The chain links TRBV28 to TRBJ2-4; possibly TRBD2 for D (5 bases). This CDR3 spans 15 amino acids. V lost 5 bases, J lost 1 base, and 12 bases lay in between. Germline lookup yields CDR1 MDHEN and CDR2 SYDVKM. Here the CDR3 DNA reads TGTGCCAGCAGTACCCCTACGGGGGCCAAAAACATTCAGTACTTC. Encoded protein: CASSTPTGAKNIQYF.

DNA of the CDR3: TGTGCCTGGAGTAGCGGGGGCTCCTACAATGAGCAGTTCTTC. It yields the protein CAWSSGGSYNEQFF. J is TRBJ2-1 and V is TRBV30, with 8 bases fitting TRBD2. This CDR3 is 14 amino acids long. V lost 2 bases and J lost 0; bases outside the gene matches: 0. Germline CDR1 is GTSNPN and CDR2 is SVGIG (reference sequence).

This clone was detected a few times. The chain joins TRBV9 to TRBJ2-1; TRBD2 might be the D (5 bases). V was pared by 0 bases and J by 7 bases, with 14 bases between. The CDR3 has 15 amino acids. Germline V CDR1 and CDR2: SGDLS, YYNGEE. The CDR3 spells CASSVGRNGRNEQFF. CDR3 nucleotide sequence: TGTGCCAGCAGCGTAGGGAGGAACGGTAGAAATGAGCAGTTCTTC.

DNA for the CDR3: TGTGCCAGCAGTTTATATCGGGGCGGGGGGCAGGTGGCTTTCTTT. Translated: CASSLYRGGGQVAFF. The rearrangement joins TRBV27 to TRBJ1-1; a possible D gene is TRBD1 (6 bases). Germline V gene data show CDR1 as MNHEY and CDR2 as SMNVEV (reference sequence). Trimming cost V 1 base and J 11 bases, with 20 bases left between them. The CDR3 has 15 amino acids.

The V call is TRBV7-8, the J call TRBJ1-2, with 8 bases matching TRBD1. Per germline, CDR1 SGHVS and CDR2 FQNEAQ. The CDR3 is 13 residues long. V was pared by 3 bases and J by 8 bases, with 5 bases of the junction left unmatched. The CDR3, as DNA: TGTGCCAGCAGCTTGCAGGGGGCGCGGGGCTACACCTTC. Amino acids: CASSLQGARGYTF.

V gene TRBV12-2 combines with J gene TRBJ1-5. TRBV12-2 is a known pseudogene. CDR3 length equals 14 residues. DNA of the CDR3: TGTGCAAGTCGCCGCGGGGGCAGCAATCAGCCCCAGCATTTT. This translates into CASRRGGSNQPQHF.

This clone has just one count. J is TRBJ1-5 and V is TRBV6-6; D not resolved. Trimming left V 10 bases short and J 0 bases short, with 4 bases between. Germline loops: CDR1 MNHNY, CDR2 SVGAGI (reference sequence). CDR3 size: 11 residues. CDR3 DNA: TGTGCCAATTATAGCAATCAGCCCCAGCATTTT. It translates to CANYSNQPQHF.

The rearrangement joins TRBV9 to TRBJ2-7; D ambiguous. V lost 0 bases to trimming and J lost 2 bases, with 12 bases between them. The CDR3 covers 15 residues. CDR1 and CDR2 (germline): SGDLS, YYNGEE. CDR3 amino acids: CASSVDARPTYEQYF. CDR3 DNA sequence: TGTGCCAGCAGCGTAGATGCTAGGCCAACCTACGAGCAGTACTTC.

As to this clone: This likely traces to a read error, being one base from a far larger clone. The rearrangement joins TRBV2 to TRBJ1-1, with 10 bases aligning to TRBD1. This CDR3 region has 14 residues. Trimming took 4 bases from V and 4 from J; bases not matched to a gene: 3. The germline CDR1 and CDR2 sequences are SNHLY and FYNNEI. CDR3 sequence: CASSARTGGTEAFF. The CDR3, as DNA: TGTGCCAGCAGTGCCCGGACAGGGGGCACTGAAGCTTTCTTT.

There are a few counts of this clone. The chain links TRBV5-6 to TRBJ1-1; D is unclear. The CDR3 is 14 amino acids. V was clipped by 3 bases and J by 1 base, with 10 bases between them. Germline V gene sequence: CDR1 SGHDT, CDR2 YYEEEE. CDR3 residues: CASSWGGENTEAFF. The CDR3 region has the DNA TGTGCCAGCAGCTGGGGTGGGGAGAACACTGAAGCTTTCTTT.

The V and J genes are TRBV14 and TRBJ2-5, with 8 positions matching TRBD2. Germline assignment: CDR1 SGHDN and CDR2 FVKESK. The CDR3 length is 13 residues. J gave up 5 bases and V 7 bases, and 6 bases lay outside the gene matches. The CDR3 sequence: CASNLAGRETQYF. DNA of the CDR3: TGTGCCAGCAACCTAGCGGGCCGGGAGACCCAGTACTTC.

The chain combines TRBV18 with TRBJ1-5; a possible D gene is TRBD1 (5 bases). V shed 2 bases and J shed 3 bases, with 8 bases lying between them. CDR1 and CDR2 (germline): KGHSH, LQKENI. The CDR3 has 14 amino acids. CDR3 DNA: TGTGCCAGCTCACCAGGGACGTTCAATCAGCCCCAGCATTTT. Protein sequence: CASSPGTFNQPQHF.

The V and J genes are TRBV18 and TRBJ2-1, with TRBD1 matching 7 bases. CDR1 and CDR2 from the germline V gene are KGHSH and LQKENI. The CDR3 spans 13 residues. The ends lost 3 bases at V and 7 bases at J; junction bases unmatched: 3. In DNA, the CDR3 is TGTGCCAGCTCACCGAAACAGGGGAATGAGCAGTTCTTC. Protein product: CASSPKQGNEQFF. The full variable domain, in which reference TRBV18 and TRBJ2-1 provide the parts outside the CDR3, is NAGVMQNPRHLVRRRGQEARLRCSPMKGHSHVYWYRQLPEEGLKFMVYLQKENIIDESGMPKERFSAEFPKEGPSILRIQQVVRGDSAAYFCASSPKQGNEQFFGPGTRLTVL.

CDR3 nucleotides: TGTGCCATCAGTGACACTAGCGGGGGCCTCGCCGGGGAGCTGTTTTTT. Translation: CAISDTSGGLAGELFF. The chain has TRBV10-3 and TRBJ2-2, with 11 positions matching TRBD2. Germline assignment: CDR1 ENHRY and CDR2 SYGVKD. The V and J ends lost 3 bases and 6 bases, in that order; junction bases with no gene match: 6. The CDR3 is 16 amino acids.

CDR3 loop: CASSERGDRGYEQYF. CDR3 DNA: TGTGCCAGCAGTGAACGCGGGGACAGGGGCTACGAGCAGTACTTC. The rearrangement links TRBV6-1 to TRBJ2-7; 10 nucleotides align to TRBD1. The CDR3 runs 15 residues. V dropped 2 bases and J dropped 3; count of bases not matched to a gene: 4. Germline V lookup: CDR1 MNHNS, CDR2 SASEGT.

The CDR3 loop reads CASSLGQGTGNTIYF. Written as DNA, the CDR3 is TGTGCCAGCAGTTTAGGACAGGGGACCGGAAACACCATATATTTT. The chain uses TRBV28 and TRBJ1-3; 9 nucleotides align to TRBD1. CDR1 is MDHEN and CDR2 is SYDVKM in the germline V gene. Unmatched junction bases numbered 3, after V lost 2 bases and J lost 4 bases. The CDR3 runs 15 residues.

The J gene is TRBJ2-5, the V gene TRBV5-4; no definite D call. Per germline, CDR1 SGHNT and CDR2 YYREEE (reference sequence). Between the trimmed V and J ends, which lost 0 bases and 1 base, there was a span of 4 bases. The CDR3 is made up of 13 amino acids. The CDR3 spells CASSLVSQETQYF. CDR3 coding DNA: TGTGCCAGCAGCTTGGTTAGCCAAGAGACCCAGTACTTC.

The chain uses TRBV7-3 and TRBJ2-1, with 10 bases matching TRBD1. The V gene's germline CDR1 is SGHTA and CDR2 FQGTGA. The CDR3 loop spans 17 amino acids. With V trimmed by 0 bases and J by 6 bases, 8 bases remained unmatched. The CDR3 spells CASSLTPGTGALNEQFF. The CDR3 DNA is TGTGCCAGCAGCTTAACCCCCGGGACAGGGGCCCTCAATGAGCAGTTCTTC. Using reference TRBV7-3 and TRBJ2-1 for the parts outside the CDR3, the full variable domain is GAGVSQTPSNKVTEKGKYVELRCDPISGHTALYWYRQSLGQGPEFLIYFQGTGAADDSGLPNDRFFAVRPEGSVSTLKIQRTERGDSAVYLCASSLTPGTGALNEQFFGPGTRLTVL.

This chain joins TRBV5-1 and TRBJ2-7; the D gene could be TRBD1 or TRBD2 (5 bases each). Trimming removed 0 bases from V and 6 bases from J, with 16 bases in between. CDR3 size: 15 residues. Germline V lookup: CDR1 SGHRS, CDR2 YFSETQ. CDR3 coding DNA: TGCGCCAGCAGCTTGGTTCAGGGAGAGTTCTCCGAGCAGTACTTC. It specifies CASSLVQGEFSEQYF.

The chain recombines TRBV5-5 with TRBJ2-3, with D unclear. Trimming stripped 2 bases from V and 2 bases from J, with 6 bases between. The CDR3 loop spans 13 amino acids. Looked up from germline, CDR1 is SGHKS and CDR2 is YYEKEE (reference sequence). The CDR3 spells CASSLRVTDTQYF. The CDR3 coding sequence is TGTGCCAGCAGCTTAAGGGTCACAGATACGCAGTATTTT.

This clone was observed a single time. This chain uses TRBV7-9 with TRBJ2-5, with 8 bases identical to TRBD1. Germline V gene sequence: CDR1 SEHNR, CDR2 FQNEAQ (reference sequence). The CDR3 has 14 residues. The J segment lost 6 bases and the V segment lost 2 bases, leaving 5 bases of the junction unmatched. The CDR3 here is CASSLSQGAKTQYF. CDR3 DNA sequence: TGTGCCAGCAGCTTAAGCCAGGGGGCGAAGACCCAGTACTTC.

By share, this clone counts as medium-sized. The CDR3 is CASSLRQGVGSPLHF. The DNA for the CDR3 is TGTGCCAGCAGCCTCCGACAGGGGGTAGGTTCACCCCTCCACTTT. The chain carries TRBV14 and TRBJ1-6; 9 nucleotides match TRBD1. Unmatched junction bases numbered 7, after V lost 4 bases and J lost 9 bases. The CDR3 length is 15 residues. The V gene's germline CDR1 is SGHDN and CDR2 FVKESK.

The chain joins TRBV7-3 to TRBJ2-5; 11 nucleotides match TRBD2. Germline CDR1 SGHTA, CDR2 FQGTGA. The junction had 7 bases not matched to a gene; V was cut back by 5 bases and J by 5 bases. The CDR3 contains 15 residues. The CDR3 loop reads CASSPLAGGGETQYF. CDR3 coding DNA: TGTGCCAGCAGCCCTCTAGCGGGGGGCGGGGAGACCCAGTACTTC.

The chain employs TRBV7-2 and TRBJ2-2; 10 bases are a match to TRBD1. The CDR3 has 18 amino acids. Germline CDR1 SGHTA, CDR2 FQGNSA. With 5 bases clipped from V and 6 bases from J, the junction kept 15 bases outside the gene matches. CDR3 sequence: CASSPPNYRQGAAGELFF. In DNA, the CDR3 is TGTGCCAGCAGCCCTCCCAACTATCGACAGGGGGCGGCCGGGGAGCTGTTTTTT.